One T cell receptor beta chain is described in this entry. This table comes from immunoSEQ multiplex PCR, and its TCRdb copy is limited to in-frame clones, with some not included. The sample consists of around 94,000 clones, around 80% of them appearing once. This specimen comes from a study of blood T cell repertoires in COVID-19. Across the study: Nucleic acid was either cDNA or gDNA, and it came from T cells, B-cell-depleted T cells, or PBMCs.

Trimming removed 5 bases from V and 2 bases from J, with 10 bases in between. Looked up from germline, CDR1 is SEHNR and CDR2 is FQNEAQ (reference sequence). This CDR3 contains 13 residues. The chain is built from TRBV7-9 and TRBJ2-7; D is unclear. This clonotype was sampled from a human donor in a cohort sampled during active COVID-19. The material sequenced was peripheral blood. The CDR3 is CASSLSSTYEQYF. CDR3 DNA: TGTGCCAGCAGCCTTAGTAGTACCTACGAGCAGTACTTC.